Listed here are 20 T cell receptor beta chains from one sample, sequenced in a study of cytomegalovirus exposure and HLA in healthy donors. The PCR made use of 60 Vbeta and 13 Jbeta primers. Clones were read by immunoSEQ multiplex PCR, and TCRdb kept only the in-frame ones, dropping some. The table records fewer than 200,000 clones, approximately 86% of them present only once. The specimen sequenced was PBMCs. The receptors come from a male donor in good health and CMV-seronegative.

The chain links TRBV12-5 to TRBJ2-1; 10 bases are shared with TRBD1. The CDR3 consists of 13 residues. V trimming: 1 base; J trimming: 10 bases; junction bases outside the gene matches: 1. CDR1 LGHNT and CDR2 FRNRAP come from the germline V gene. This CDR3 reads CASGLGTGGEQFF. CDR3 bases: TGTGCTAGTGGTTTGGGGACAGGGGGAGAGCAGTTCTTC.

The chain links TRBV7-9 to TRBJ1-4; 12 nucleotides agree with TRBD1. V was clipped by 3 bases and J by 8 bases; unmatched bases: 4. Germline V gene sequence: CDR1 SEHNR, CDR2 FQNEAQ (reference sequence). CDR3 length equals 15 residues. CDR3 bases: TGTGCCAGCAGCTTGGGGGACAGGGGGCACGAAAAACTGTTTTTT. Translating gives CASSLGDRGHEKLFF.

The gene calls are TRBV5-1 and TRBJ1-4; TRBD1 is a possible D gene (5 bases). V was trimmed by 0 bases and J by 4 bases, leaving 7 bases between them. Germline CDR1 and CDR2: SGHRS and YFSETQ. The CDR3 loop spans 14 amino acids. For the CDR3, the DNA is TGCGCCAGCAGCTTGGGACAGCTTAATGAAAAACTGTTTTTT. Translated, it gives CASSLGQLNEKLFF.

The CDR3 coding sequence is TGTGCCAGCATAAGACAGAGGTCCTACGAGCAGTACTTC. It is translated as CASIRQRSYEQYF. The chain is built from TRBV6-1 and TRBJ2-5; perhaps TRBD1 as D (5 bases). The last part of the DNA fits TRBJ2-7 better; the J call may be wrong. The CDR3 is 13 residues long. Germline V gives CDR1 MNHNS, CDR2 SASEGT.

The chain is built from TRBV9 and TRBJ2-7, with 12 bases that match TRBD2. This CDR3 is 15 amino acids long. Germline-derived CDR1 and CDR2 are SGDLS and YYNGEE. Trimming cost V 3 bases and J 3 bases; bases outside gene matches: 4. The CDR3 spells CASSAGLAGNYEQYF. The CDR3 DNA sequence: TGTGCCAGCAGCGCCGGACTAGCGGGAAACTACGAGCAGTACTTC.

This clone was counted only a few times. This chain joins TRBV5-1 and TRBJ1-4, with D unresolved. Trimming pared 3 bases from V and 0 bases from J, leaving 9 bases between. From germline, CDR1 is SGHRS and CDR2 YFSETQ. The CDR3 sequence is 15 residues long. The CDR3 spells CASSWREATNEKLFF. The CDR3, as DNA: TGCGCCAGCAGCTGGAGGGAGGCAACTAATGAAAAACTGTTTTTT.

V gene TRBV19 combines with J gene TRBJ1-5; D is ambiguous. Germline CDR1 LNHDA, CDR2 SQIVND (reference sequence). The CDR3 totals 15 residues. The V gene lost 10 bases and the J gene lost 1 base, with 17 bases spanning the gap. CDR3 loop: CAIGPQQASNQPQHF. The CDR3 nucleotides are TGTGCCATCGGCCCCCAGCAGGCGAGCAATCAGCCCCAGCATTTT. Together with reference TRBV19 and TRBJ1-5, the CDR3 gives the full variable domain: DGGITQSPKYLFRKEGQNVTLSCEQNLNHDAMYWYRQDPGQGLRLIYYSQIVNDFQKGDIAEGYSVSREKKESFPLTVTSAQKNPTAFYLCAIGPQQASNQPQHFGDGTRLSIL.

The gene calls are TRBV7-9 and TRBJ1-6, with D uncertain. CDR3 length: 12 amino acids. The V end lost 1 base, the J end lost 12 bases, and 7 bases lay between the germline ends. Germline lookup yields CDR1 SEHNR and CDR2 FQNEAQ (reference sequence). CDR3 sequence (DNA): TGTGCCAGCAGCTTAGTACCCGGACCCCTCCACTTT. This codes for CASSLVPGPLHF.

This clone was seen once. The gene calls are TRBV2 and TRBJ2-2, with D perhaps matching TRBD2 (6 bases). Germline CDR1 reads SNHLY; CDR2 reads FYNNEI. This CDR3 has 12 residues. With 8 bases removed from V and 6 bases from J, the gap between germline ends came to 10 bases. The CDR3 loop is CASFWRAGELFF. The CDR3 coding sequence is TGTGCCAGCTTCTGGAGGGCCGGGGAGCTGTTTTTT.

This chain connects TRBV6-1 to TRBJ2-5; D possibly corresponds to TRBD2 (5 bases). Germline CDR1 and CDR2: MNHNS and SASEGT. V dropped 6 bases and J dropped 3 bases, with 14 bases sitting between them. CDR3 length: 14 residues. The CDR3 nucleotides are TGTGCCAGCAGGCTCCTTTACGGGGAAGAGACCCAGTACTTC. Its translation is CASRLLYGEETQYF.

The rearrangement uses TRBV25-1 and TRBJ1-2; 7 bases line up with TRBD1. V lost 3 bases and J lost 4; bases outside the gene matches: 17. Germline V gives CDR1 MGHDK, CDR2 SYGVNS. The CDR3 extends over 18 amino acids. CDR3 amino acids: CASSDPPTDRADSYGYTF. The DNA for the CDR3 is TGTGCCAGCAGTGATCCTCCGACCGACAGGGCGGACAGCTATGGCTACACCTTC.

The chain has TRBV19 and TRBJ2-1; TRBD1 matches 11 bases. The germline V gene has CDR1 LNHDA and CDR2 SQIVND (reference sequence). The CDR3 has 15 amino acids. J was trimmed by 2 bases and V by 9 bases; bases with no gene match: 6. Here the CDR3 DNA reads TGTGCCAGCAGTGGGGGACAGGGGGCCTACAATGAGCAGTTCTTC. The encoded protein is CASSGGQGAYNEQFF.

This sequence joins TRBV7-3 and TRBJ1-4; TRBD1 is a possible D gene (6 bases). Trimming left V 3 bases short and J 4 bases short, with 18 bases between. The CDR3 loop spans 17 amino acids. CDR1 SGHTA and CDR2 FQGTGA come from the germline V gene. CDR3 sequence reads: CASSFYSLGTSNEKLFF. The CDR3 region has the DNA TGTGCCAGCAGCTTTTATTCCCTCGGGACAAGTAATGAAAAACTGTTTTTT.

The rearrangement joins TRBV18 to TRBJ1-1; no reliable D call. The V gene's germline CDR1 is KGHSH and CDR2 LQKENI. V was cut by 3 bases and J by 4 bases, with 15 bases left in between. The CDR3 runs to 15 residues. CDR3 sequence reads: CASSPLAGEGTEAFF. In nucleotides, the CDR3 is TGTGCCAGCTCACCCTTGGCGGGAGAGGGCACTGAAGCTTTCTTT.

The CDR3 region has the DNA TGTGCCAGCTCGGCCGGGACAGACAATCAGCCCCAGCATTTT. Protein: CASSAGTDNQPQHF. The rearrangement joins TRBV18 to TRBJ1-5, with 7 positions matching TRBD1. With 6 bases clipped from V and 3 bases from J, the junction kept 5 bases outside the gene matches. The CDR3 has 14 amino acids. CDR1 is KGHSH and CDR2 is LQKENI in the germline V gene.

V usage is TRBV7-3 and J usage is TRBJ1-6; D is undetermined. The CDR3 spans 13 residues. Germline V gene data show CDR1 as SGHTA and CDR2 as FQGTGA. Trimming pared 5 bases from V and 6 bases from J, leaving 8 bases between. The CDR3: CASSPSGNSPLHF. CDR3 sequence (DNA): TGTGCCAGCAGCCCCTCCGGTAATTCACCCCTCCACTTT.

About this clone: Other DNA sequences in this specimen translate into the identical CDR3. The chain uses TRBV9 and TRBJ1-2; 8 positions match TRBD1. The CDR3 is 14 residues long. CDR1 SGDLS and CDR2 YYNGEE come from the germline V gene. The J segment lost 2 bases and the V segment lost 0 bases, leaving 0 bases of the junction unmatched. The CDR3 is CASSVGTGNYGYTF. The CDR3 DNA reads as TGTGCCAGCAGCGTAGGGACAGGGAACTATGGCTACACCTTC.

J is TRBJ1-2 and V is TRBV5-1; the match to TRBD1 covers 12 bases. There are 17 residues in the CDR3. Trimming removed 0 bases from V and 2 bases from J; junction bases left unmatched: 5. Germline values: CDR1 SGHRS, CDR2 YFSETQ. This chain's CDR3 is CASSLGGQGARNYGYTF. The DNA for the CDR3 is TGCGCCAGCAGCTTGGGGGGACAGGGGGCGCGGAACTATGGCTACACCTTC.

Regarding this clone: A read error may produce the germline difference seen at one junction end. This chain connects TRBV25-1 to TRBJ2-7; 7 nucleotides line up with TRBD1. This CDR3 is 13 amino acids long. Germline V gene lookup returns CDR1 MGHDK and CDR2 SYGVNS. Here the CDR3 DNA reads TGTGCCACCCAGGGACAGCAGAATTACGGGCAGTACTTC. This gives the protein CATQGQQNYGQYF.

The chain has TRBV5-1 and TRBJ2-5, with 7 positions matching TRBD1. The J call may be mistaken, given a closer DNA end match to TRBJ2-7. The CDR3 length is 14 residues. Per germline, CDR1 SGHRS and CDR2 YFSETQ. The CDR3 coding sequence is TGCGCCAGCAGCTTGGGACAGGGAGCCTACGAGCAGTACTTC. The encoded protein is CASSLGQGAYEQYF.